The 6 T cell receptor beta chains in this list originate from one sample, sequenced in a study of T-cell reconstitution after alpha-beta-depleted transplantation in children. Molecular barcoding with unique molecular identifiers was used for the TCRbeta library. One entry per CDR3 protein results from TCRdb running MiXCR on the PCR reads. The table has around 190,000 distinct CDR3 sequences, approximately 7% seen once. The sequenced sample was PBMCs, obtained before TCRalphabeta/CD19-depleted stem cell transplant. These receptor sequences come from a boy aged 2-9 years with acute lymphoblastic leukemia, due to receive a stem cell transplant.

At least ten counts were recorded for this clonotype. The chain recombines TRBV27 with TRBJ2-3, with a weak D call TRBD2 (6 bases). The CDR3 sequence is 15 residues long. With 5 bases removed from V and 4 bases from J, the gap between germline ends came to 16 bases. The germline CDR1 and CDR2 sequences are MNHEY and SMNVEV (reference sequence). This CDR3 reads CASSGDSTGADTQYF. CDR3 DNA sequence: TGTGCCAGCAGTGGGGACTCGACTGGCGCAGATACGCAGTATTTT.

This clonotype was recorded at least ten times. V usage is TRBV7-9 and J usage is TRBJ1-1; maybe TRBD1 (6 bases). The V end lost 4 bases, the J end lost 5 bases, and 11 bases lay between the germline ends. The CDR3 runs 13 residues. Looked up from germline, CDR1 is SEHNR and CDR2 is FQNEAQ (reference sequence). The CDR3 loop is CASSYEGGTEAFF. CDR3 DNA: TGTGCCAGCAGCTACGAGGGGGGGACTGAAGCTTTCTTT.

There are many counts of this clonotype. This chain connects TRBV27 to TRBJ2-2; D gene ambiguous. CDR3 length: 14 residues. V was cut by 6 bases and J by 0 bases, with 8 bases left in between. CDR1 MNHEY and CDR2 SMNVEV come from the germline V gene (reference sequence). Here the CDR3 reads CASSRGTNTGELFF. CDR3 sequence (DNA): TGTGCCAGCAGCCGAGGTACGAACACCGGGGAGCTGTTTTTT.

The V call is TRBV5-1, the J call TRBJ2-5; tentatively, D is TRBD2 (5 bases). The ends were cut back, 0 bases at V and 1 base at J, with 10 bases in the middle. The germline CDR1 and CDR2 sequences are SGHRS and YFSETQ. The CDR3 consists of 15 residues. CDR3 amino acids: CASSLATSGQETQYF. The CDR3 nucleotides are TGCGCCAGCAGCTTGGCCACCAGCGGCCAAGAGACCCAGTACTTC. The entire variable domain, with the rest obtained from reference TRBV5-1 and TRBJ2-5, is as follows: KAGVTQTPRYLIKTRGQQVTLSCSPISGHRSVSWYQQTPGQGLQFLFEYFSETQRNKGNFPGRFSGRQFSNSRSEMNVSTLELGDSALYLCASSLATSGQETQYFGPGTRLLVL.

The chain is built from TRBV7-9 and TRBJ2-5; 11 nucleotides agree with TRBD2. This CDR3 region has 15 residues. The germline V gene has CDR1 SEHNR and CDR2 FQNEAQ (reference sequence). CDR3 sequence (DNA): TGTGCTTTCATCGGGCTAGCGGGAGGACAAGAGACCCAGTACTTC. Translation gives CAFIGLAGGQETQYF.

The V and J genes are TRBV27 and TRBJ1-2, with TRBD1 matching over 7 bases. CDR3 length: 14 amino acids. Germline CDR1 reads MNHEY; CDR2 reads SMNVEV (reference sequence). With 0 bases clipped from V and 4 bases from J, the junction kept 2 bases outside the gene matches. CDR3 nucleotides: TGTGCCAGCAGTTTATCGCCAGGGGGCTATGGCTACACCTTC. Translating gives CASSLSPGGYGYTF.